Each of the 29 T cell receptor beta chains below was sequenced from the same sample in a study of blood T cell repertoires in COVID-19. Profiling relied on immunoSEQ multiplex PCR, and the TCRdb table lists in-frame clones only, not all of them. The sample carries about 120,000 clones, about 72% recorded once. Material for sequencing was peripheral blood. These receptors came from a woman aged 55-75 years with acute or convalescent COVID-19.

This sequence joins TRBV5-8 and TRBJ1-1; D is unresolved. The germline gives CDR1 SGHTS, CDR2 YDEGEE. The CDR3 extends over 13 amino acids. V lost 4 bases to trimming and J lost 7 bases, with 14 bases between them. CDR3 protein: CASSPSSRGEAFF. CDR3 DNA: TGTGCCAGCAGCCCCTCTTCCCGGGGTGAAGCTTTCTTT.

The CDR3 here is CASSLGAGTGNTIYF. Here the CDR3 DNA reads TGTGCCAGCAGCTTAGGGGCAGGGACTGGAAACACCATATATTTT. This rearrangement joins TRBV7-8 to TRBJ1-3, with TRBD1 as a possible D gene (5 bases). The germline CDR1 and CDR2 sequences are SGHVS and FQNEAQ. CDR3 length: 15 residues. V lost 1 base, J lost 2 bases, and 9 bases lay in between.

The rearrangement links TRBV3-1 (or the pseudogene TRBV3-2) to TRBJ2-5, with a tentative D call TRBD1 (6 bases). V was trimmed by 4 bases and J by 3 bases, leaving 15 bases between them. Germline assignment: CDR1 LGHDT and CDR2 YNNKEL (reference sequence). The CDR3 loop spans 15 amino acids. In DNA form, the CDR3 reads TGTGCCAGCAGCCCCAGGGGCCGTTCGGAAGAGACCCAGTACTTC. It translates to CASSPRGRSEETQYF.

The chain carries TRBV5-4 and TRBJ1-5, with D unresolved. Per the germline V gene, CDR1 is SGHNT and CDR2 is YYREEE (reference sequence). Trimming removed 4 bases at V and 0 bases at J, with 8 bases between. The CDR3 contains 14 residues. CDR3 sequence: CASSQRGSNQPQHF. The CDR3 DNA sequence: TGTGCCAGCAGCCAACGGGGTAGCAATCAGCCCCAGCATTTT. The variable domain in full, completed from reference TRBV5-4 and TRBJ1-5, reads ETGVTQSPTHLIKTRGQQVTLRCSSQSGHNTVSWYQQALGQGPQFIFQYYREEENGRGNFPPRFSGLQFPNYSSELNVNALELDDSALYLCASSQRGSNQPQHFGDGTRLSIL.

The genes are TRBV7-2 and TRBJ2-4, with TRBD2 matching 9 bases. V shed 1 base, J shed 0 bases, and the junction held 10 bases outside the gene matches. The CDR3 sequence is 19 residues long. Germline CDR1 is SGHTA and CDR2 is FQGNSA. In DNA, the CDR3 is TGTGCCAGCAGCTTAGGAGGGCGGGGGGGCGTAATAGCCAAAAACATTCAGTACTTC. As protein: CASSLGGRGGVIAKNIQYF.

The sample holds a few counts of this clone. The gene calls are TRBV19 and TRBJ1-2, with D unclear. The germline CDR1 and CDR2 sequences are LNHDA and SQIVND (reference sequence). Trimming removed 7 bases at V and 4 bases at J, with 13 bases between. The length of the CDR3 is 13 residues. This CDR3 is CASTTYLGYGYTF. The DNA of the CDR3 is TGTGCCAGTACCACGTACCTCGGCTATGGCTACACCTTC.

This clone was picked up a small number of times. V usage is TRBV6-5 and J usage is TRBJ1-2; a possible D gene is TRBD1 (6 bases). Germline-derived CDR1 and CDR2 are MNHEY and SVGAGI. This CDR3 is built from 15 residues. V was cut by 5 bases and J by 0 bases, with 13 bases left in between. CDR3 coding DNA: TGTGCCAGCAGTCACAGGGAAATGGCTAACTATGGCTACACCTTC. The encoded protein is CASSHREMANYGYTF.

The chain recombines TRBV29-1 with TRBJ2-7, with D possibly being TRBD2 (5 bases). CDR1 and CDR2 from the germline V gene are SQVTM and ANQGSEA. The CDR3 has 12 residues. With 4 bases removed from V and 1 base from J, the gap between germline ends came to 8 bases. CDR3 amino acids: CSVGGISYEQYF. DNA of the CDR3: TGCAGCGTTGGAGGGATTTCCTACGAGCAGTACTTC.

This clone was recorded a few times. This sequence joins TRBV6-5 and TRBJ2-3; 11 nucleotides agree with TRBD2. CDR1 is MNHEY, CDR2 SVGAGI, per germline. With 4 bases clipped from V and 8 bases from J, the junction kept 11 bases outside the gene matches. The CDR3 extends over 16 amino acids. CDR3 DNA sequence: TGTGCCAGCAGTTCAGGTCTAGCGGGGGGTAAGGTTACGCAGTATTTT. Encoded protein: CASSSGLAGGKVTQYF.

The chain recombines TRBV3-1 (or the pseudogene TRBV3-2) with TRBJ1-5; possible D gene TRBD1, 6 bases. CDR1 LGHDT and CDR2 YNNKEL come from the germline V gene (reference sequence). CDR3 length: 15 amino acids. Trimming removed 4 bases from V and 0 bases from J, with 10 bases in between. Written as DNA, the CDR3 is TGTGCCAGCAGCCTAGGGGGAAATAGCAATCAGCCCCAGCATTTT. Translation gives CASSLGGNSNQPQHF.

This clone was observed many times. This sequence joins TRBV24-1 and TRBJ1-5; no clear D. The CDR3 loop spans 14 amino acids. Per germline, CDR1 KGHDR and CDR2 SFDVKD. V lost 2 bases to trimming and J lost 4 bases, with 8 bases between them. CDR3: CATSDSRRNQPQHF. DNA of the CDR3: TGTGCCACCAGTGATTCAAGGAGGAATCAGCCCCAGCATTTT.

The V call is TRBV15, the J call TRBJ2-5; 9 bases align to TRBD1. The CDR3 runs to 14 residues. The germline V gene has CDR1 LNHNV and CDR2 YYDKDF (reference sequence). The junction had 5 bases not matched to a gene; V was cut back by 4 bases and J by 5 bases. In DNA, the CDR3 is TGTGCCACCAGCATCGACAGGGGGGACGAGACCCAGTACTTC. Protein product: CATSIDRGDETQYF.

The chain carries TRBV10-3 and TRBJ2-2, with D possibly TRBD1 on 6 matching bases. With 4 bases removed from V and 7 bases from J, the gap between germline ends came to 13 bases. CDR3 length: 14 residues. The germline V gene has CDR1 ENHRY and CDR2 SYGVKD. DNA of the CDR3: TGTGCCATCAGTGGGCAGGGGTCTGGCGGGGAGCTGTTTTTT. This translates into CAISGQGSGGELFF.

The CDR3 sequence: CASSLVGREGGYTF. As DNA, the CDR3 is TGTGCCAGCAGCTTGGTAGGCAGGGAGGGTGGCTACACCTTC. The chain links TRBV5-4 to TRBJ1-2, with D maybe TRBD1 (5 bases). Germline CDR1 and CDR2: SGHNT and YYREEE (reference sequence). V was pared by 0 bases and J by 7 bases, with 13 bases between. The CDR3 has 14 amino acids. Based on the CDR3 plus reference TRBV5-4 and TRBJ1-2, the full variable domain is ETGVTQSPTHLIKTRGQQVTLRCSSQSGHNTVSWYQQALGQGPQFIFQYYREEENGRGNFPPRFSGLQFPNYSSELNVNALELDDSALYLCASSLVGREGGYTFGSGTRLTVV.

In its sample, this clone was seen a few times. This chain connects TRBV18 to TRBJ1-5; D unresolved. CDR1 is KGHSH, CDR2 LQKENI, per germline. Trimming took off 3 bases at V and 7 bases at J, with 7 bases between the two ends. The CDR3 loop spans 12 amino acids. CDR3 nucleotide sequence: TGTGCCAGCTCACCGGGAGGGCAGCCCCAGCATTTT. This codes for CASSPGGQPQHF.

The V and J genes are TRBV3-1 (or the pseudogene TRBV3-2) and TRBJ2-3; D call uncertain. This CDR3 has 16 residues. Germline V CDR1 and CDR2: LGHDT, YNNKEL (reference sequence). Trimming shortened V by 4 bases and J by 0 bases, and 14 bases separated the two germline ends. The CDR3 loop is CASSLGGMTSTDTQYF. The CDR3 nucleotides are TGTGCCAGCAGCCTAGGCGGTATGACTAGCACAGATACGCAGTATTTT.

In this sample, this clone turned up a few times. The chain couples TRBV11-2 to TRBJ1-2; 7 bases map to TRBD1. CDR1 is SGHAT, CDR2 FQNNGV, per germline. The CDR3 totals 13 residues. Germline trimming cut 3 bases from V and 8 bases from J; bases unmatched to any gene: 6. CDR3: CASSFDRVQGYTF. The DNA for the CDR3 is TGTGCCAGCAGCTTTGACAGGGTACAAGGCTACACCTTC.

The rearrangement uses TRBV4-1 and TRBJ2-7; D is perhaps TRBD1 (6 bases). V lost 0 bases and J 2 bases, leaving 11 bases between the germline ends. The CDR3 totals 15 residues. Germline assignment: CDR1 MGHRA and CDR2 YSYEKL. The CDR3 sequence is CASSQEGGYTYEQYF. In nucleotides, the CDR3 is TGCGCCAGCAGCCAAGAAGGGGGATATACCTACGAGCAGTACTTC.

This chain joins TRBV21-1 and TRBJ2-5; TRBD2 reflects the table's D call only, with no check against the DNA. TRBV21-1 is a recognized pseudogene. The CDR3 contains 16 residues. CDR3 region: CASSALAGGSQETQYF. CDR3 coding DNA: TGTGCCAGCAGCGCACTAGCGGGGGGTTCTCAAGAGACCCAGTACTTC.

The chain carries TRBV10-3 and TRBJ1-5, with 11 bases identical to TRBD1. The length of the CDR3 is 15 residues. V gave up 2 bases and J gave up 3 bases; unmatched junction bases: 0. Germline lookup yields CDR1 ENHRY and CDR2 SYGVKD. The CDR3 DNA is TGTGCCATCAGTGAGGGACAGGGGGCCAATCAGCCCCAGCATTTT. Its protein product is CAISEGQGANQPQHF.

This clone has more than one count but fewer than ten. V and J are TRBV6-2 or TRBV6-3 and TRBJ1-2, with a weak D call TRBD1 (6 bases). V was pared by 5 bases and J by 4 bases, with 17 bases between. This CDR3 region has 15 residues. CDR1 is MNHEY, CDR2 SVGEGT, per germline. The CDR3 bases are TGTGCCAGCAGTCTCAATACCGGGACAAGCTATGGCTACACCTTC. Encoded protein: CASSLNTGTSYGYTF.

V usage is TRBV19 and J usage is TRBJ1-5; 7 bases fit TRBD1. V lost 6 bases, J lost 0 bases, and 5 bases stayed unmatched. This CDR3 has 15 residues. Germline CDR1 LNHDA, CDR2 SQIVND (reference sequence). CDR3: CASSTTGDSNQPQHF. The CDR3 nucleotides are TGTGCCAGTAGCACTACAGGGGATAGCAATCAGCCCCAGCATTTT.

In this sample, this clone turned up a few times. The chain carries TRBV29-1 and TRBJ2-5, with TRBD1 identical over 7 bases. Germline V gene lookup returns CDR1 SQVTM and CDR2 ANQGSEA. There are 12 residues in the CDR3. Unmatched junction bases numbered 7, after V lost 7 bases and J lost 5 bases. CDR3: CSASTGLETQYF. CDR3 DNA: TGCAGCGCCTCGACAGGGTTGGAGACCCAGTACTTC. The full variable domain, in which reference TRBV29-1 and TRBJ2-5 provide the parts outside the CDR3, is SAVISQKPSRDICQRGTSLTIQCQVDSQVTMMFWYRQQPGQSLTLIATANQGSEATYESGFVIDKFPISRPNLTFSTLTVSNMSPEDSSIYLCSASTGLETQYFGPGTRLLVL.

This clone appeared once. J is TRBJ1-6 and V is TRBV28, with D tentatively TRBD1 (5 bases). This CDR3 spans 15 amino acids. Germline V gene data show CDR1 as MDHEN and CDR2 as SYDVKM. V was cut by 5 bases and J by 4 bases, with 12 bases left in between. CDR3 sequence reads: CASSRDGGYNSPLHF. The CDR3 DNA sequence: TGTGCCAGCAGTCGGGACGGAGGGTATAATTCACCCCTCCACTTT.

The V and J genes are TRBV10-3 and TRBJ1-2, with 8 bases matching TRBD1. Trimming cost V 4 bases and J 8 bases; bases outside gene matches: 9. This CDR3 region has 14 residues. Germline V lookup: CDR1 ENHRY, CDR2 SYGVKD. Here the CDR3 DNA reads TGTGCCATCAGTGTTGGACAGGGAATCGAGGGCTACACCTTC. It is translated as CAISVGQGIEGYTF.

J is TRBJ2-5 and V is TRBV5-1, with 7 bases fitting TRBD1. The CDR3 length is 15 residues. V lost 0 bases and J lost 3; bases outside the gene matches: 5. Germline CDR1 and CDR2: SGHRS and YFSETQ. CDR3 amino acids: CASSLVGTEKETQYF. The DNA for the CDR3 is TGCGCCAGCAGCTTGGTAGGGACAGAAAAAGAGACCCAGTACTTC.

The chain has TRBV9 and TRBJ2-3; D is uncertain. V was trimmed by 4 bases and J by 5 bases, leaving 20 bases between them. Germline CDR1 SGDLS, CDR2 YYNGEE. The CDR3 totals 16 residues. Here the CDR3 reads CASSPPRGVSGDTQYF. In DNA, the CDR3 is TGTGCCAGCAGCCCACCCCGTGGAGTTTCTGGAGATACGCAGTATTTT.

The chain recombines TRBV12-3 or TRBV12-4 with TRBJ1-1; tentatively, D is TRBD1 (5 bases). Trimming stripped 6 bases from V and 4 bases from J, with 9 bases between. CDR3 length: 12 amino acids. In DNA form, the CDR3 reads TGTGCCAGCAGGTTGACAGTCACTGAAGCTTTCTTT. Translating gives CASRLTVTEAFF.

This clone was found once. The CDR3 region is CASSPRYYYSSGANVLTF. In nucleotides, the CDR3 is TGTGCCAGCAGCCCACGGTACTACTATAGCTCTGGGGCCAACGTCCTGACTTTC. The chain has TRBV7-2 and TRBJ2-6; no clear D gene. This CDR3 contains 18 residues. Between the trimmed V and J ends, which lost 5 bases and 0 bases, there was a span of 17 bases. CDR1 and CDR2 from the germline V gene are SGHTA and FQGNSA. Full variable domain (outside the CDR3, taken from reference TRBV7-2 and TRBJ2-6): GAGVSQSPSNKVTEKGKDVELRCDPISGHTALYWYRQSLGQGLEFLIYFQGNSAPDKSGLPSDRFSAERTGGSVSTLTIQRTQQEDSAVYLCASSPRYYYSSGANVLTFGAGSRLTVL.